This TCR beta chain was sequenced during a study of naive CD8 T cells in extremely preterm neonates. Clones were read by immunoSEQ multiplex PCR, and TCRdb kept only the in-frame ones, dropping some. This sample carries roughly 5,100 clones, about 95% of them seen once, and the ten largest clones take 0.55% to 0.75%. Regarding the study as a whole: iChao1 richness was lowest in preterm neonates, significantly versus all ages. Limitations included small sample size and variable preterm productive templates. Preterm CDR3s were shorter than older groups', with fewer N additions and less trimming.

Extremely preterm deliveries at roughly 22-27 weeks of gestation provided the preterm samples. Excluded: fetal demise, active maternal HSV, known maternal HIV. Live Annexin V-negative naive CD3+CD8+CD45RA+CCR7+ T cells were sorted. Concerning this clone itself: The target antigen is unknown.

The CDR3 spans 16 residues. Losses at the gene ends were 0 bases for V and 6 bases for J; bases not matched to a gene: 6. Germline CDR1 and CDR2: ENHRY and SYGVKD. This chain joins TRBV10-3 and TRBJ2-2, with 8 bases that match TRBD2. The origin of this receptor is a boy who was born preterm. The source material was naive CD8+ T cells from cord blood. For the CDR3, the DNA is TGTGCCATCAGTGAGTCGATGGCGGGAGGCGCCGGGGAGCTGTTTTTT. Translating gives CAISESMAGGAGELFF.